The 10 T cell receptor beta chains given below trace back to one sample, sequenced in a study of CD8 T cells in Susac syndrome. A quantity of about 0.5 to 1 ug RNA underwent reverse transcription using random hexamers. TCRdb independently ran MiXCR on the immunoSEQ multiplex PCR reads; one entry per CDR3 protein. The repertoire includes under 200,000 distinct CDR3 sequences, under 95% of them detected once, and 0.065% to 0.085% sits in the top ten. Sequencing input: CD4+ T cells from PBMCs. The receptors derive from a human donor in good health.

The chain combines TRBV28 with TRBJ1-5; tentatively, D is TRBD1 (6 bases). The V end lost 2 bases, the J end lost 3 bases, and 8 bases lay between the germline ends. Per the germline V gene, CDR1 is MDHEN and CDR2 is SYDVKM. This CDR3 contains 14 residues. The CDR3 DNA sequence: TGTGCCAGCAGTTTAGGACAGTTCAATCAGCCCCAGCATTTT. Its protein product is CASSLGQFNQPQHF.

This rearrangement joins TRBV10-3 to TRBJ2-3; 11 bases line up with TRBD1. The CDR3 runs to 13 residues. V gave up 8 bases and J gave up 3 bases; unmatched junction bases: 1. CDR1 and CDR2 from the germline V gene are ENHRY and SYGVKD. The CDR3 coding sequence is TGTGCCATCGGGACAGGGGGAACAGATACGCAGTATTTT. Its translation: CAIGTGGTDTQYF.

The chain recombines TRBV3-1 with TRBJ1-5; unclear D gene. V lost 0 bases, J lost 7 bases, and 4 bases lay in between. The CDR3 is 12 residues long. Germline V gene data show CDR1 as LGHDT and CDR2 as YNNKEL (reference sequence). In DNA, the CDR3 is TGTGCCAGCAGCCAAGAAGGGCAGCCCCAGCATTTT. Its translation: CASSQEGQPQHF.

The chain links TRBV27 to TRBJ2-3; D is possibly TRBD2 (6 bases). CDR3 length equals 15 residues. The germline gives CDR1 MNHEY, CDR2 SMNVEV (reference sequence). The ends were cut back, 5 bases at V and 2 bases at J, with 14 bases in the middle. In DNA form, the CDR3 reads TGTGCCAGCAGTGGCCCCGGGGGTGTCACAGATACGCAGTATTTT. Translated, it gives CASSGPGGVTDTQYF.

The chain links TRBV20-1 to TRBJ2-7; 8 nucleotides agree with TRBD1. Germline trimming cut 5 bases from V and 1 base from J; bases unmatched to any gene: 10. Germline lookup yields CDR1 DFQATT and CDR2 SNEGSKA (reference sequence). This CDR3 has 15 residues. CDR3 nucleotides: TGCAGTGCTCTACTATCAGGACAGGGATCCTACGAGCAGTACTTC. It codes for CSALLSGQGSYEQYF.

The chain joins TRBV5-4 to TRBJ2-7; a possible D gene is TRBD1 (6 bases). The germline V gene encodes CDR1 SGHNT and CDR2 YYREEE (reference sequence). V lost 0 bases to trimming and J lost 1 base, with 8 bases between them. There are 14 residues in the CDR3. The DNA for the CDR3 is TGTGCCAGCAGCTTGGTGGGACAATCCTACGAGCAGTACTTC. Protein: CASSLVGQSYEQYF.

This rearrangement joins TRBV23-1 to TRBJ2-7; TRBD2 is a possible D gene (8 bases). TRBV23-1 is labeled an ORF, and its function is uncertain. Between the trimmed V and J ends, which lost 2 bases and 5 bases, there was a span of 16 bases. CDR3 size: 15 residues. CDR3 nucleotide sequence: TGCGCCAGCAGTCAAACGGGAGGGGGCGGAGACGAGCAGTACTTC. This codes for CASSQTGGGGDEQYF.

This sequence joins TRBV3-1 and TRBJ1-2; D unresolved. Germline CDR1 and CDR2: LGHDT and YNNKEL (reference sequence). The CDR3 spans 13 residues. Deletions cut 1 base from V and 8 bases from J, with 11 bases between. CDR3: CASSQGISGGYTF. Here the CDR3 DNA reads TGTGCCAGCAGCCAAGGTATTAGTGGAGGCTACACCTTC. The whole variable domain, remainder taken from reference TRBV3-1 and TRBJ1-2, is DTAVSQTPKYLVTQMGNDKSIKCEQNLGHDTMYWYKQDSKKFLKIMFSYNNKELIINETVPNRFSPKSPDKAHLNLHINSLELGDSAVYFCASSQGISGGYTFGSGTRLTVV.

The chain joins TRBV7-9 to TRBJ2-7, with D possibly matching TRBD2 (7 bases). The germline gives CDR1 SEHNR, CDR2 FQNEAQ (reference sequence). The CDR3 totals 14 residues. V lost 5 bases and J lost 1, with 12 bases in between. CDR3 amino acids: CASSQQGGSYEQYF. The CDR3 DNA reads as TGTGCCAGCAGCCAACAGGGAGGGTCCTACGAGCAGTACTTC.

V and J are TRBV7-2 and TRBJ2-7; TRBD1 matches at 8 bases. J gave up 2 bases and V 5 bases, and 8 bases lay outside the gene matches. The V gene's germline CDR1 is SGHTA and CDR2 FQGNSA. This CDR3 is 15 amino acids long. CDR3 sequence reads: CASSKGQGTAYEQYF. The CDR3 DNA follows: TGTGCCAGCAGCAAAGGACAGGGTACGGCCTACGAGCAGTACTTC.